This T cell receptor beta chain is from a study of vaccination and CD4 T cells after COVID-19 (dated by TCRdb to between 2021 and 2024). Context from the whole study: Convalescent patients had a positive SARS-CoV-2 result on nasal swab PCR, and of these patients, 8 or 9 had mild disease and one had severe disease. Participants got two doses of the Pfizer-BioNTech BNT162b2 vaccine (n=8) or two doses of the Moderna mRNA-1273 vaccine (n=2). The cultures were stimulated with overlapping spike peptide pools from SARS-CoV-2 and from the common cold coronaviruses HCoV-NL63, HCoV-OC43 and HCoV-229E. In the convalescent cohort there were six males and four females, among whom were two Hispanic individuals, seven Caucasians, two Asians and one multiracial person. In around ten COVID-19 convalescent patients and a handful of infection-naive healthy vaccine recipients, the spike-specific CD4+ TCR repertoire before mRNA vaccination was compared with the repertoire after mRNA vaccination. Control cultures used a CEFX viral epitope pool as positive control, an HIV-1 Nef peptide pool as negative control, or no peptide. The time from the second vaccine dose to post-vaccine blood sampling had a median of roughly 79 days and ranged from about 12 to 241 days. Post-COVID blood samples from convalescent patients were collected a median of approximately 93 days after diagnosis, with a range of 35 to 161 days. Overall study outcomes, separate from this receptor: The median count of SARS-CoV-2-reactive clonotypes went up from 20 to 25 after infection to 38 after vaccination, although the change was not significant. The study included relatively few convalescent patients and did not analyze early timepoints after natural infection. In convalescent patients, a median approximately 89% of post-vaccine SARS-CoV-2-reactive clones were detected only after vaccination, suggesting vaccine-specific priming. Of the vaccine-specific clones found in convalescent patients, nearly all (304 of 307) were mono-reactive for SARS-CoV-2 spike instead of being cross-reactive with common cold coronaviruses.

From the germline V gene, CDR1 is SGHNT and CDR2 is YENEEA. Spanning cysteine to phenylalanine, the CDR3 consists of 14 amino acids. Just CDR3 DNA is preserved here, 42 bases in frame from base 1. From V the trimming removes 6 bases and from J it removes 2 bases, while the gene matches leave 5 bases of the junction unaccounted for. The treatment or condition label here, explained by the study, means: approximately nine-day PBMC culture with coronavirus spike peptide pools or control peptides (ViraFEST assay). To expand antigen-specific T cells with peptide pools and then pick out the expanded clonotypes through TCR sequencing, the study relied on the ViraFEST assay. The positive SARS-CoV-2 PCR tests of the convalescent patients were dated from March to December 2020, before the Alpha, Beta and Delta variants emerged in the United States. PBMCs were cultured at around 2 million per well in IMDM supplemented with roughly 5% human AB serum and 9.5 to 10 IU/ml IL-2, with 9.5 to 10 ug/ml peptide pools added. Half of the culture medium was replaced with fresh IL-2-containing medium on days 3 and 7. CD4+ T cells were isolated after about nine days of culture through negative selection using the EasySep CD4+ T cell isolation kit. Ficoll-Paque Plus gradient centrifugation was used to isolate PBMCs from whole blood, and the isolated PBMCs were then either used fresh or cryopreserved at -140C. Triplicate wells were generally used for each culture condition.

Libraries were built with PCR. DNA from cultured CD4+ T cells underwent TCR sequencing with the Oncomine TCR Beta short-read assay at the Johns Hopkins FTIC core. Genomic DNA was extracted from the cultured CD4+ T cells with the QIAamp micro DNA kit. Oncomine TCR Beta libraries made from cultured CD4+ T cells were pooled using unique dual indexes and sequenced on an Illumina iSeq 100. The paper's data handling went like this. Non-productive sequences were removed, and CDR3s that did not start with C, did not end with F or W, or were shorter than 7 amino acids were discarded. Antigen-specific clonotypes were identified with the MANAFEST web application by comparing peptide-stimulated wells with reference and other culture wells. An FDR below 0.05, an odds ratio above 5, and a productive frequency above 0.1% in at least two of three replicate wells were required for clones to be considered positive. Clonotypes that were significantly expanded in both SARS-CoV-2 spike wells and at least one common cold coronavirus spike condition were defined as cross-reactive. CDR3 homology was assessed with Levenshtein distances (stringdist) and unrooted phylogenetic trees (ape) in R version 3.6.1. The raw public data were reprocessed by TCRdb itself: fastp quality trimming at Q25, MiXCR clonotype calling, in-frame beta chains only. Duplicate CDR3 protein sequences are folded into a single record with the most common DNA and genes. Here the V and J calls rest on TCRdb's processing, not on the authors' analysis. This sample gives about 15,000 distinct CDR3 sequences in total; less than 70% of them show up just once. Approximately 4.4% of the sample is in the top ten clones.

Remarks on this clonotype: Its antigen remains unidentified. Per-base qualities were not stored, and no clone one base away is much larger.

The starting material was CD4+ T cells from blood, cultured in vitro, obtained before SARS-CoV-2 vaccination. Recombination joined TRBV11-3 with TRBJ2-3; a stretch of 7 junction bases matches TRBD1. The TCR comes from a human donor who had recovered from COVID-19. Here the CDR3 is given as CASRSRGHTDTQYF. The DNA sequence is given as TGTGCCAGCAGGTCTAGGGGGCACACAGATACGCAGTATTTT.